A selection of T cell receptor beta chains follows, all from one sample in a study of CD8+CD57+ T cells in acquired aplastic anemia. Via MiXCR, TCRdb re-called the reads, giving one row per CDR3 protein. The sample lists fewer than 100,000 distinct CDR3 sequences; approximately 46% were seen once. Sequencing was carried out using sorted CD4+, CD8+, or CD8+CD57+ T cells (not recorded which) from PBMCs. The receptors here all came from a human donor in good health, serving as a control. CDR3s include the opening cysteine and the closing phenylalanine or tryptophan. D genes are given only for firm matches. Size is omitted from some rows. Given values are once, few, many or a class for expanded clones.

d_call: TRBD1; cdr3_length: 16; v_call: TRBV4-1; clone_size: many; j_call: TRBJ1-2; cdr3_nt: TGCGCCAGCAGCCCTACCGGGACAGAACTCACCTATGGCTACACCTTC; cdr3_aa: CASSPTGTELTYGYTF
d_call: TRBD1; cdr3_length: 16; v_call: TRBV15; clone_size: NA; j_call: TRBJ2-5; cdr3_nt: TGTGCCACCAGCAAGTACCACACAGGGGACCAAGAGACCCAGTACTTC; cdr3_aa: CATSKYHTGDQETQYF
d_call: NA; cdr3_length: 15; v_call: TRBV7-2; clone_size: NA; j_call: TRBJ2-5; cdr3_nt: TGTGCCAGCAGCTTAGTACTAGCATCCCAAGAGACCCAGTACTTC; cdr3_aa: CASSLVLASQETQYF
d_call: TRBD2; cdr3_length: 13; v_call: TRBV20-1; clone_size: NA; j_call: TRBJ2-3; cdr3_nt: TGCAGTGCTAGGACTAGCCCCCCAGATACGCAGTATTTT; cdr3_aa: CSARTSPPDTQYF
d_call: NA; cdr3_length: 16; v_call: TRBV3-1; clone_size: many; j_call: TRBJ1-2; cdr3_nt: TGTGCCAGCAGCCCCAATGGAGGCAGGGGTAGCCATGGCTACACCTTC; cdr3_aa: CASSPNGGRGSHGYTF
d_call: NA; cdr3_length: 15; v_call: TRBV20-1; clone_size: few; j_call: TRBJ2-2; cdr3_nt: TGCAGTGCTAGAGATCGGGGAAGGGGCACCGGGGAGCTGTTTTTT; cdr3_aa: CSARDRGRGTGELFF
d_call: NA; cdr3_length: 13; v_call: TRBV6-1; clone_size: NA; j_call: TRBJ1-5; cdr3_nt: TGTGCCAGCAGAGGAGTCCTCGAGCAGCCCCAGCATTTT; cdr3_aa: CASRGVLEQPQHF
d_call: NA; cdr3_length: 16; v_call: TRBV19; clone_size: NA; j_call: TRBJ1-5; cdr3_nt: TGTGCCAGTAGTGCGGCCGATTTTGGACCCGGAGAGCCCCAGCATTTT; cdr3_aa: CASSAADFGPGEPQHF
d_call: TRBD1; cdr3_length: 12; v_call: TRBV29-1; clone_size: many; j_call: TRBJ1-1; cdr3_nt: TGCAGCGCTACGACAGGGGGCACTGAAGCTTTCTTT; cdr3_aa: CSATTGGTEAFF
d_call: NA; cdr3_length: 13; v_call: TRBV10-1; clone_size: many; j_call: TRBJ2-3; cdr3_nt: TGCGCCAGCAGCAAAGCCCAGAGGGATACGCAGTATTTT; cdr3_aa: CASSKAQRDTQYF
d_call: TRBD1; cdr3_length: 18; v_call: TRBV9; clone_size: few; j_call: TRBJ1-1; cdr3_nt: TGTGCCAGCAGCGTCTGGAGTGGGGCAGGGGGTAAGGGGACTGAAGCTTTCTTT; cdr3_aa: CASSVWSGAGGKGTEAFF
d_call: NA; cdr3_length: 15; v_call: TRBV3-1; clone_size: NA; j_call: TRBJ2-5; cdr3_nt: TGTGCCAGCAGCCAATTTCGTACTCTACCCCAGACCCAGTACTTC; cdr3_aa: CASSQFRTLPQTQYF
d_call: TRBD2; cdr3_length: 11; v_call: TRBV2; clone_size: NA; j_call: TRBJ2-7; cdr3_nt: TGTGCCACGGGGGGAGGGTACGAGCAGTACTTC; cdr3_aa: CATGGGYEQYF
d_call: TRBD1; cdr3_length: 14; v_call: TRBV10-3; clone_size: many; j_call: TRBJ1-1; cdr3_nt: TGTGCCATCAACTCGGGACAGGGGAACACTGAAGCTTTCTTT; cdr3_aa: CAINSGQGNTEAFF
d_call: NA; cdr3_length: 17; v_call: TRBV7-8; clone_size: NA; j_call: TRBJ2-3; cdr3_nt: TGTGCCAGCAGCTCCGGGACGGCCGGGCCTGGCACAGATACGCAGTATTTT; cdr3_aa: CASSSGTAGPGTDTQYF
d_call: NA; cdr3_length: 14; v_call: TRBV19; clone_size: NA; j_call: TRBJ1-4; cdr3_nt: TGTGCCAGCAGAACCACGGGACATAATGAAAAACTGTTTTTT; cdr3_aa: CASRTTGHNEKLFF
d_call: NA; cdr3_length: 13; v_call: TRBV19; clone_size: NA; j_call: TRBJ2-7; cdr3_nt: TGTGCCAGTAGCCCTGGGATCGGCTACGAGCAGTACTTC; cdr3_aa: CASSPGIGYEQYF
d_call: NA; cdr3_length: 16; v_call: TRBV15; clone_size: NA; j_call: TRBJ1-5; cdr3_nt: TGTGCCACCAGCAGAGCGGGGGTTTATAGCAATCAGCCCCAGCATTTT; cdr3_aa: CATSRAGVYSNQPQHF
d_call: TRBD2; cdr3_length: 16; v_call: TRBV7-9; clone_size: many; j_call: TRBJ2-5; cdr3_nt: TGTGCCAGCAGCTTAGAGAACAGGCCGGGGGGAGAGACCCAGTACTTC; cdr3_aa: CASSLENRPGGETQYF
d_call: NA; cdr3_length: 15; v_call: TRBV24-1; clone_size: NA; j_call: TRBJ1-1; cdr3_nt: TGTGCCACCAGTGATGGGCAGACGGAAAGCGCTGAAGCTTGCTTT; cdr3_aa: CATSDGQTESAEACF
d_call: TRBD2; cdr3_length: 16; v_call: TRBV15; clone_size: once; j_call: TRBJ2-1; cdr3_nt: TGTGCCACCTGCATAGGGGGACTAGCGGGAGGAAATGAGCAGTTCTTC; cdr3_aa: CATCIGGLAGGNEQFF